This record looks at one TCR beta chain sequence and its context. These data come from a study of T cell responses to AZD1222 COVID-19 vaccine. CDR3 length equals 16 residues. V was trimmed by 0 bases and J by 0 bases, leaving 12 bases between them. Looked up from germline, CDR1 is SGHDT and CDR2 is YYEEEE. The method was immunoSEQ multiplex PCR; TCRdb's version includes in-frame clones alone and lacks a portion of them. This sample has about 200,000 clones; over 85% occur once, and the top ten carry about 1%. J is TRBJ1-2 and V is TRBV5-6; no clear D gene. The clonotype was recovered from an adult who received the AZD1222 COVID-19 vaccine. This material consisted of peripheral blood, taken 28 days after the second AZD1222 dose. CDR3 region: CASSLAHAGANYGYTF. The DNA for the CDR3 is TGTGCCAGCAGCTTGGCCCATGCAGGAGCTAACTATGGCTACACCTTC.